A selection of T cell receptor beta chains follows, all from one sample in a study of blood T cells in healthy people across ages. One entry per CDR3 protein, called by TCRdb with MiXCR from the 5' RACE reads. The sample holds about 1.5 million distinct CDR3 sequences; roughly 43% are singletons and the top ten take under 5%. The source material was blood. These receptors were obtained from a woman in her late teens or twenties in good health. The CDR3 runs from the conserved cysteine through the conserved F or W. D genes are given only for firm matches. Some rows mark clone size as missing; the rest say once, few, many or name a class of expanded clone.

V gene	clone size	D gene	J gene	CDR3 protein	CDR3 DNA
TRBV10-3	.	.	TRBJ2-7	CAISAGEVYEQYF	TGTGCCATCAGTGCGGGAGAGGTCTACGAGCAGTACTTC
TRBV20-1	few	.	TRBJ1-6	CSARDSGRYNSPLHF	TGCAGTGCTAGAGATTCAGGACGGTATAATTCACCCCTCCACTTT
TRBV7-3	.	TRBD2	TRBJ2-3	CASSLRGLAGGKDTQYF	TGTGCCAGCAGCTTACGAGGACTAGCGGGAGGGAAAGATACGCAGTATTTT
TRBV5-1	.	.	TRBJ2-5	CASSRDGDIGETQYF	TGCGCCAGCAGCCGGGACGGTGATATCGGGGAGACCCAGTACTTC
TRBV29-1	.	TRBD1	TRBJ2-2	CSPQGANTGELFF	TGCAGCCCACAGGGGGCGAACACCGGGGAGCTGTTTTTT
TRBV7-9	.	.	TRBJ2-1	CARFPLSSGHNEQFF	TGTGCCAGGTTCCCTCTTTCTTCAGGGCATAATGAGCAGTTCTTC
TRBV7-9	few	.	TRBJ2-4	CASSPRQAKNIQYF	TGTGCCAGCAGCCCCAGACAAGCCAAAAACATTCAGTACTTC
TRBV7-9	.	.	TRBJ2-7	CASSLATSKYEQYF	TGTGCCAGCAGCTTGGCAACCTCGAAGTACGAGCAGTACTTC
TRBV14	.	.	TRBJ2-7	CASSRPGTNYEQYF	TGTGCCAGCAGCCGACCTGGGACGAACTACGAGCAGTACTTC
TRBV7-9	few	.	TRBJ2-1	CASSFRLANGAYNEQFF	TGTGCCAGCAGCTTCCGTTTAGCGAACGGGGCCTACAATGAGCAGTTCTTC
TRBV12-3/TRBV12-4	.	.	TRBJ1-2	CASSFRGTANYGYTF	TGTGCCAGCAGTTTTAGAGGAACAGCTAACTATGGCTACACCTTC
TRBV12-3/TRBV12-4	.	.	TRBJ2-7	CASCKGAVGSYEQYF	TGTGCCAGCTGCAAAGGGGCAGTAGGTTCCTACGAGCAGTACTTC
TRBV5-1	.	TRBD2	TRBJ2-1	CASSLGTSGSLNEQFF	TGCGCCAGCAGCTTGGGGACTAGCGGGAGTCTCAATGAGCAGTTCTTC
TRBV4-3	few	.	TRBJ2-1	CASSQASVGYEQFF	TGCGCCAGCAGCCAGGCCTCCGTCGGGTATGAGCAGTTCTTC
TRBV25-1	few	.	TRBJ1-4	CASSYGATTNEKLFF	TGTGCCAGCAGCTATGGGGCAACCACTAATGAAAAACTGTTTTTT
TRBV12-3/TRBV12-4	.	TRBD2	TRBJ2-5	CASSLRRGGETQYF	TGTGCCAGCAGTTTAAGGCGGGGGGGGGAGACCCAGTACTTC
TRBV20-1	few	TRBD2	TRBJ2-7	CSARPKGLAGSYEQYF	TGCAGTGCTAGACCCAAGGGACTAGCGGGATCCTACGAGCAGTACTTC
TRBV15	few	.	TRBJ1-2	CATSYRDPNYGYTF	TGTGCCACCAGCTACAGGGATCCTAACTATGGCTACACCTTC
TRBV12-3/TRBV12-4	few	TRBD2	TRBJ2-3	CASSGMTSGSTDTQYF	TGTGCCAGCAGTGGGATGACTAGCGGGTCCACAGATACGCAGTATTTT
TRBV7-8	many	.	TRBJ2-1	CASSRQNEQFF	TGTGCCAGCAGCAGACAGAATGAGCAGTTCTTC
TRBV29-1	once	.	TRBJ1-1	CSPLYMNAEAFF	TGCAGCCCTCTATACATGAACGCTGAAGCTTTCTTT
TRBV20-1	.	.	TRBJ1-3	CSASGGSSGNTIYF	TGCAGTGCGTCCGGGGGGAGCTCTGGAAACACCATATATTTT
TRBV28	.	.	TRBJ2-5	CAGTELLTQETQYF	TGTGCCGGCACTGAACTACTAACCCAAGAGACCCAGTACTTC
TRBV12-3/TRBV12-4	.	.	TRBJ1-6	CASTTTGVSLHF	TGTGCCAGCACTACTACTGGTGTAAGCCTCCACTTT
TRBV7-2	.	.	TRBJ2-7	CASSLAWDVLSYEQYF	TGTGCCAGCAGCTTAGCGTGGGACGTCCTCTCCTACGAGCAGTACTTC
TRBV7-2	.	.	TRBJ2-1	CASSLMPGNEQFF	TGTGCCAGCAGCTTGATGCCGGGAAATGAGCAGTTCTTC